These 12 T cell receptor beta chains came from one sample sequenced in a study of T cell repertoires in cytomegalovirus infection. TCRdb analysed the reads with MiXCR anew, one entry per CDR3 protein. This sample carries around 530,000 distinct CDR3 sequences, 26% of them seen once, and the ten largest clones take 13%. Sequencing was carried out using PBMCs. The receptor source for this set is a human donor in good health (CMV status not recorded). Some clones in this sample may be carry-over from other donors' samples.

V and J are TRBV2 and TRBJ1-2; D remains ambiguous. The CDR3 covers 13 residues. V lost 6 bases, J lost 4 bases, and 12 bases lay in between. The germline gives CDR1 SNHLY, CDR2 FYNNEI. As DNA, the CDR3 is TGTGCCAGCAGCCTCACCCAACTCTATGGCTACACCTTC. This gives the protein CASSLTQLYGYTF.

The chain has TRBV18 and TRBJ1-2; D is perhaps TRBD1 (5 bases). Trimming stripped 0 bases from V and 8 bases from J, with 13 bases between. Germline V gene sequence: CDR1 KGHSH, CDR2 LQKENI. The CDR3 sequence is 14 residues long. The CDR3 spells CASSPPVGPNGYTF. For the CDR3, the DNA is TGTGCCAGCTCACCACCGGTGGGGCCTAACGGCTACACCTTC.

This clonotype was detected only once. This chain uses TRBV7-9 with TRBJ2-1; 8 bases match TRBD1. CDR1 and CDR2 from the germline V gene are SEHNR and FQNEAQ (reference sequence). Trimming took 2 bases from V and 7 from J; bases not matched to a gene: 7. The CDR3 has 15 amino acids. As DNA, the CDR3 is TGTGCCAGCAGCTTAAGGGGGACAGGCGGAAATGAGCAGTTCTTC. Translated, it gives CASSLRGTGGNEQFF.

The chain couples TRBV7-9 to TRBJ2-7; 8 positions match TRBD1. Germline trimming cut 5 bases from V and 5 bases from J; bases unmatched to any gene: 14. From germline, CDR1 is SEHNR and CDR2 FQNEAQ (reference sequence). The CDR3 has 16 residues. The CDR3 region is CASSAWTGRSLHEQYV. The CDR3 DNA reads as TGTGCCAGCAGCGCCTGGACAGGGCGGTCTCTCCACGAGCAGTACGTC.

The chain has TRBV29-1 and TRBJ1-2, with TRBD1 as a possible D gene (5 bases). The CDR3 is 14 amino acids. The V gene lost 3 bases and the J gene lost 4 bases, with 15 bases spanning the gap. Germline-derived CDR1 and CDR2 are SQVTM and ANQGSEA. CDR3 residues: CSVESGVAIYGYTF. CDR3 coding DNA: TGCAGCGTTGAGTCGGGGGTGGCAATCTATGGCTACACCTTC.

Written as DNA, the CDR3 is TGTGCCAGCAGCCCCCGGGGCACTAGCGGGAGTAGTGGCACAGATACGCAGTATTTT. Protein sequence: CASSPRGTSGSSGTDTQYF. The gene calls are TRBV7-2 and TRBJ2-3, with 11 positions matching TRBD2. Germline assignment: CDR1 SGHTA and CDR2 FQGNSA. The junction had 14 bases not matched to a gene; V was cut back by 5 bases and J by 1 base. The CDR3 is made up of 19 amino acids.

This clonotype has ten or more counts. The rearrangement uses TRBV7-8 and TRBJ2-7; no reliable D call. CDR3 length: 15 amino acids. V was pared by 1 base and J by 2 bases, with 12 bases between. Germline V gene data show CDR1 as SGHVS and CDR2 as FQNEAQ. The CDR3 loop reads CASSLDSTFAYEQYF. The CDR3 nucleotides are TGTGCCAGCAGCTTAGACTCCACCTTTGCCTACGAGCAGTACTTC.

The sample holds one count of this clonotype. This chain uses TRBV29-1 with TRBJ2-3, with a tentative D call TRBD1 (5 bases). Germline values: CDR1 SQVTM, CDR2 ANQGSEA. The CDR3 sequence is 12 residues long. V lost 8 bases, J lost 3 bases, and 12 bases lay in between. This CDR3 reads CSSGQGTDTQYF. The CDR3 DNA sequence: TGCAGCTCAGGACAAGGAACAGATACGCAGTATTTT.

This clonotype has a handful of counts. The chain couples TRBV7-8 to TRBJ1-1; TRBD1 matches 8 bases. Germline CDR1 and CDR2: SGHVS and FQNEAQ. The CDR3 extends over 14 amino acids. J was trimmed by 9 bases and V by 2 bases; bases with no gene match: 8. The CDR3 region is CASSLPGQGRKAFF. The CDR3 region has the DNA TGTGCCAGCAGCTTACCCGGACAGGGACGAAAAGCTTTCTTT. The full variable domain, its missing parts supplied by reference TRBV7-8 and TRBJ1-1, is GAGVSQSPRYKVAKRGQDVALRCDPISGHVSLFWYQQALGQGPEFLTYFQNEAQLDKSGLPSDRFFAERPEGSVSTLKIQRTQQEDSAVYLCASSLPGQGRKAFFGQGTRLTVV.

This chain joins TRBV4-3 and TRBJ2-1; 13 nucleotides agree with TRBD2. From germline, CDR1 is LGHNA and CDR2 YSLEER. With 1 base clipped from V and 15 bases from J, the junction kept 3 bases outside the gene matches. The CDR3 loop spans 13 amino acids. The CDR3 DNA reads as TGCGCCAGCAGCCAAGTACTAGCGGGAGGGTCGTTCTTC. Translating gives CASSQVLAGGSFF.

V is TRBV15 and J is TRBJ2-7; the D gene is possibly TRBD1 (7 bases). V was cut by 1 base and J by 2 bases, with 12 bases left in between. The V gene's germline CDR1 is LNHNV and CDR2 YYDKDF (reference sequence). The CDR3 is made up of 15 amino acids. The CDR3 nucleotides read TGTGCCACCAGCAGAGTTCAGGGGGGAGCCTACGAGCAGTACTTC. It yields the protein CATSRVQGGAYEQYF.

Points on this clonotype: A much more abundant neighbour one base away suggests this may be a read error. The rearrangement joins TRBV7-6 to TRBJ1-2, with D maybe TRBD1 (6 bases). Germline lookup yields CDR1 SGHVS and CDR2 FNYEAQ. With 5 bases removed from V and 3 bases from J, the gap between germline ends came to 10 bases. The CDR3 is 13 amino acids. CDR3 DNA sequence: TGTGCCAGCAGCCAAGGACAGTACTATGGCTACACCTTC. This codes for CASSQGQYYGYTF.